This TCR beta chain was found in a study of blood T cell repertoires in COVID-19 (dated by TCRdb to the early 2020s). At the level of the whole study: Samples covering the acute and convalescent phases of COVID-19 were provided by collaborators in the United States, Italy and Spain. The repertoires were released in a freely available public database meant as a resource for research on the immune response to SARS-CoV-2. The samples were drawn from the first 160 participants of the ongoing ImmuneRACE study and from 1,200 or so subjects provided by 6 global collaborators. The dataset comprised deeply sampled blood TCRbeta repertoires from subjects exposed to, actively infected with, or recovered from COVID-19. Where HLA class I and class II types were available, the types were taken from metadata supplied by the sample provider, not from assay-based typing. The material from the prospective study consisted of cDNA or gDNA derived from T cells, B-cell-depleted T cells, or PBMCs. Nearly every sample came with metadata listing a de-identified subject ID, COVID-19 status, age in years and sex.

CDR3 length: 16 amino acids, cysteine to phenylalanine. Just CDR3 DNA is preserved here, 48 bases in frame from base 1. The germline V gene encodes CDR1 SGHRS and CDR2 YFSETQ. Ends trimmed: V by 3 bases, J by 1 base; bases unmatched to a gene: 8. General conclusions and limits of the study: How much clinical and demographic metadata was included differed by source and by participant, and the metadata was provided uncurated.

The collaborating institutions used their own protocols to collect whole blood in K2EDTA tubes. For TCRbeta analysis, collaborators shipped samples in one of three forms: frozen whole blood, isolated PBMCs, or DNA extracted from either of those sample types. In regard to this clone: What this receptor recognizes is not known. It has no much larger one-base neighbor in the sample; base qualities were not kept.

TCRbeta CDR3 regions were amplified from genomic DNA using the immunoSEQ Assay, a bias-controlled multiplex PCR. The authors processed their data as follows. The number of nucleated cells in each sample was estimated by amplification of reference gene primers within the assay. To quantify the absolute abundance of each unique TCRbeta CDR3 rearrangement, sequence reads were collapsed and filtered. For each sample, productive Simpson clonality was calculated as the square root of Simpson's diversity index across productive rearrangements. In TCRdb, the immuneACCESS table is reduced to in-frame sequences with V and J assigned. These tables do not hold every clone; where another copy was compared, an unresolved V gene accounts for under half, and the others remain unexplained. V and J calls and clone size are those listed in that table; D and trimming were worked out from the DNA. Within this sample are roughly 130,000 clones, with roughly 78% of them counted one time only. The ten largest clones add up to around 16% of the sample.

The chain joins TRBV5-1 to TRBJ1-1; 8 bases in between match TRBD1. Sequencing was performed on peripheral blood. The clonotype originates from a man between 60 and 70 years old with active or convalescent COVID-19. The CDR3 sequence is CASSSRSQGANTEAFF. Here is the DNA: TGCGCCAGCAGCTCACGCTCCCAGGGGGCGAACACTGAAGCTTTCTTT. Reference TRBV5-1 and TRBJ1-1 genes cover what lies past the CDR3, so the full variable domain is KAGVTQTPRYLIKTRGQQVTLSCSPISGHRSVSWYQQTPGQGLQFLFEYFSETQRNKGNFPGRFSGRQFSNSRSEMNVSTLELGDSALYLCASSSRSQGANTEAFFGQGTRLTVV.